This T cell receptor (beta chain) was recovered during a study of T cells expressing NK-cell markers. Germline V CDR1 and CDR2: SQVTM, ANQGSEA. The CDR3 has 14 residues. After re-calling the 5' RACE reads, TCRdb lists one entry per CDR3 protein, DNA absent. Its table lists roughly 150,000 distinct CDR3 sequences. The receptor was derived from a man aged 18 to 69 in good health. The source material was blood T cells: a sorted CD56 or NKG2C T cell subset, CD4+ or CD8+ T cells, or bulk PBMC T cells (not recorded which). The chain links TRBV29-1 to TRBJ2-7; the TCRdb D gene call, TRBD1, has no DNA to confirm it. CDR3 in amino acids: CSVEVGQGTEEQYF.